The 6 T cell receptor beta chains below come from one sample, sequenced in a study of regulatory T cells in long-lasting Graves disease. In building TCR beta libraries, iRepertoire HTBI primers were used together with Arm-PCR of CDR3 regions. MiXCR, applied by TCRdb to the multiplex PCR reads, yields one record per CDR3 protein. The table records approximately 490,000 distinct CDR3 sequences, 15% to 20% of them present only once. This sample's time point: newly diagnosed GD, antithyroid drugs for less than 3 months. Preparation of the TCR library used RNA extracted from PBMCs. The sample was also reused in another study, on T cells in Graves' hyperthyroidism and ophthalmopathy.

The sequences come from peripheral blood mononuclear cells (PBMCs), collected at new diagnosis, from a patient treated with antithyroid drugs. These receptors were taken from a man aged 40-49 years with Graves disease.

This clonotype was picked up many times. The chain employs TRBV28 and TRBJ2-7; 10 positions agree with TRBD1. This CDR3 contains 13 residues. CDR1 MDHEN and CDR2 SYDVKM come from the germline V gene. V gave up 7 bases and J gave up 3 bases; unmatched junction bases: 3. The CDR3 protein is CASKGTGVYEQYF. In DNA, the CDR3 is TGTGCCAGCAAAGGGACAGGGGTCTACGAGCAGTACTTC.

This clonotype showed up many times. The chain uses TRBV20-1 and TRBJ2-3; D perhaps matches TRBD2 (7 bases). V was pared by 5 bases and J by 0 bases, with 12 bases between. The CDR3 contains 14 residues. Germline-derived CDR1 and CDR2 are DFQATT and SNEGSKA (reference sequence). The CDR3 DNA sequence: TGCAGTGCTGGGGGGGGGGCTAGCACAGATACGCAGTATTTT. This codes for CSAGGGASTDTQYF.

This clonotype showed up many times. The CDR3 sequence: CASSLGGWGEQYF. The CDR3 nucleotides read TGTGCCAGCAGTTTAGGTGGATGGGGCGAGCAGTACTTC. The chain carries TRBV28 and TRBJ2-7; D is uncertain. Deletions cut 2 bases from V and 6 bases from J, with 11 bases between. Germline values: CDR1 MDHEN, CDR2 SYDVKM. The length of the CDR3 is 13 residues.

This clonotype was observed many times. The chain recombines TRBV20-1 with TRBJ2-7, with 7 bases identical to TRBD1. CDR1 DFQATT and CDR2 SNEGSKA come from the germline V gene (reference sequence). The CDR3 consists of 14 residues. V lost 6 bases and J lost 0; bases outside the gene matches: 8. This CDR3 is CSASSGQSSYEQYF. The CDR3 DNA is TGCAGTGCCTCCTCGGGACAGAGCTCCTACGAGCAGTACTTC.

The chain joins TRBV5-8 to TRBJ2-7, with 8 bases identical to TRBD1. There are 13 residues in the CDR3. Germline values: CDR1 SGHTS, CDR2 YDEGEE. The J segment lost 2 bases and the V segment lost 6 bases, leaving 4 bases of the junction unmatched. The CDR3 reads CASTLQGAYEQYF. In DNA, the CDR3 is TGTGCCAGCACTTTACAGGGGGCCTACGAGCAGTACTTC.

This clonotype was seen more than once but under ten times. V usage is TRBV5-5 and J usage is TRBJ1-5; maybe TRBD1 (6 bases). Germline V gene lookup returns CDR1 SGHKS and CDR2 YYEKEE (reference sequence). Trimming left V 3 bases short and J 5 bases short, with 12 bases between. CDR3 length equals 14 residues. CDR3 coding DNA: TGTGCCAGCAGCTGGGGGCCCACCCATCAGCCCCAGCATTTT. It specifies CASSWGPTHQPQHF.